These 9 T cell receptor beta chains were sequenced from one sample in a study of blood T cell repertoires in COVID-19. Libraries were prepared by immunoSEQ multiplex PCR; TCRdb keeps only in-frame clonotypes and omits some of them. The sample shows tens of thousands of clones, approximately 80% of them seen only once. Input material: peripheral blood. The origin of the receptors is an elderly woman with active or convalescent COVID-19.

V usage is TRBV6-5 and J usage is TRBJ2-1, with D possibly being TRBD1 (5 bases). This CDR3 comprises 13 residues. Germline assignment: CDR1 MNHEY and CDR2 SVGAGI. Between the trimmed V and J ends, which lost 6 bases and 5 bases, there was a span of 11 bases. The CDR3 is CASRETANNEQFF. The CDR3 DNA sequence: TGTGCCAGCAGAGAGACAGCCAACAATGAGCAGTTCTTC.

This clone was observed a single time. This rearrangement joins TRBV7-8 to TRBJ2-5, with 10 nucleotides matching TRBD2. Germline lookup yields CDR1 SGHVS and CDR2 FQNEAQ. The CDR3 has 17 residues. V was clipped by 1 base and J by 4 bases; unmatched bases: 9. The CDR3 DNA reads TGTGCCAGCAGCTTAGTAGTGGCTAGCGGGAGTGGAGAGACCCAGTACTTC. Its translation: CASSLVVASGSGETQYF.

The J gene is TRBJ2-7, the V gene TRBV29-1, with 8 nucleotides matching TRBD1. The CDR3 contains 14 residues. CDR1 is SQVTM and CDR2 is ANQGSEA in the germline V gene. Trimming at V came to 3 bases and at J to 3 bases, leaving 7 bases not matched to a gene. In DNA form, the CDR3 reads TGCAGCGTTGAGGACCCAGGGGGCGTCTACGAGCAGTACTTC. This codes for CSVEDPGGVYEQYF.

The chain uses TRBV27 and TRBJ2-7; D not certain. Germline V lookup: CDR1 MNHEY, CDR2 SMNVEV (reference sequence). V lost 7 bases, J lost 5 bases, and 18 bases lay in between. The CDR3 consists of 14 residues. In DNA form, the CDR3 reads TGTGCCAGCACTCTCAGGATGAGTTTTGACGAGCAGTACTTC. It is translated as CASTLRMSFDEQYF.

This clone was detected a few times. This chain links TRBV21-1 with TRBJ2-1; the table's D gene call, TRBD2, was not cross checked with the DNA. TRBV21-1 is a documented pseudogene. The CDR3 loop spans 16 amino acids. The CDR3 loop is CASSLVRPGTYNEQFF. The CDR3 nucleotides read TGTGCCAGCAGCCTTGTACGACCGGGAACCTACAATGAGCAGTTCTTC.

The chain combines TRBV3-1 (or the pseudogene TRBV3-2) with TRBJ2-7; D remains unclear. This CDR3 spans 12 amino acids. The V gene lost 8 bases and the J gene lost 0 bases, with 8 bases spanning the gap. Germline assignment: CDR1 LGHDT and CDR2 YNNKEL (reference sequence). The CDR3 DNA reads as TGTGCCAGCGGGCGCAGCTCCTACGAGCAGTACTTC. Residues: CASGRSSYEQYF.

This clone was seen only once. The V gene is TRBV18, the J gene TRBJ1-1; 9 nucleotides line up with TRBD1. CDR3 size: 16 residues. J was trimmed by 4 bases and V by 2 bases; bases with no gene match: 8. Looked up from germline, CDR1 is KGHSH and CDR2 is LQKENI. CDR3 region: CASSPGTGKDSTEAFF. In DNA form, the CDR3 reads TGTGCCAGCTCACCAGGGACAGGGAAAGATAGCACTGAAGCTTTCTTT.

The rearrangement joins TRBV30 to TRBJ1-2, with D uncertain. Germline CDR1 reads GTSNPN; CDR2 reads SVGIG (reference sequence). Deletions cut 4 bases from V and 0 bases from J, with 21 bases between. This CDR3 comprises 17 residues. The CDR3 DNA reads as TGTGCCTGGAACGCACCTAGCATAGTGGAAGCTAACTATGGCTACACCTTC. Translation gives CAWNAPSIVEANYGYTF. The whole variable domain, remainder taken from reference TRBV30 and TRBJ1-2, is SQTIHQWPATLVQPVGSPLSLECTVEGTSNPNLYWYRQAAGRGLQLLFYSVGIGQISSEVPQNLSASRPQDRQFILSSKKLLLSDSGFYLCAWNAPSIVEANYGYTFGSGTRLTVV.

V gene TRBV6-2 or TRBV6-3 combines with J gene TRBJ1-5; 7 nucleotides align to TRBD1. This CDR3 has 16 residues. Trimming removed 2 bases from V and 2 bases from J; junction bases left unmatched: 6. CDR1 and CDR2 (germline): MNHEY, SVGEGT. The CDR3 is CASSYGWQGGNQPQHF. The CDR3 DNA sequence: TGTGCCAGCAGTTACGGTTGGCAGGGGGGCAATCAGCCCCAGCATTTT.